Detailed here is one TCR beta chain. The sample is drawn from a study of blood T cell dynamics during melanoma immunotherapy. Per germline, CDR1 MNHNS and CDR2 SASEGT. The CDR3 sequence is 15 residues long. Trimming removed 5 bases from V and 4 bases from J; junction bases left unmatched: 7. This sample's time point: week 3, after first cycle of checkpoint inhibitor. Disease control meant complete response, partial response or stable disease at 12 weeks. Assay used: immunoSEQ multiplex PCR; TCRdb lists only in-frame clones, some missing. The sample lists 25,000 to 35,000 clones, approximately 88% occurring once.

J is TRBJ1-2 and V is TRBV6-1; 10 bases agree with TRBD1. The source was blood, collected from a patient treated with checkpoint blockade. The TCR originated in a human donor with melanoma. CDR3 protein: CASSLGTGAAYGYTF. DNA for the CDR3: TGTGCCAGCAGTCTCGGGACAGGGGCTGCCTATGGCTACACCTTC.